This T cell receptor (beta chain) was observed in a study of CD4 T cells in relation to SARS-CoV-2 and coronaviruses. J lost 1 base, V lost 6 bases, and 8 bases had no gene match. In germline, CDR1 is SQVTM, CDR2 ANQGSEA. CDR3 size: 14 residues. Concerning this clone: Its target is not known.

TCRdb's copy holds only in-frame clones and misses some; the assay was immunoSEQ multiplex PCR. The sample records some 44,000 clones, roughly 87% being singletons. This TCR came from an adult with COVID-19. The chain has TRBV29-1 and TRBJ2-7, with TRBD1 identical over 8 bases. What was sequenced was naive CD4+ T cells from PBMCs, cultured in vitro. Subset of the sample: naive CD4+ T cells isolated by negative enrichment. The CDR3, as DNA: TGCAGCGTCGCCGGACAGGGAGGTTCCTACGAGCAGTACTTC. Translated: CSVAGQGGSYEQYF.